This is a list of T cell receptor beta chains from one sample in a study of T-cell reconstitution after alpha-beta-depleted transplantation in children. One entry per CDR3 protein, called by TCRdb with MiXCR from the PCR reads. The table includes approximately 300,000 distinct CDR3 sequences, 11% detected once. Sequenced here: peripheral blood, sampled 180 days after TCRalphabeta/CD19-depleted stem cell transplant. These TCRs come from a male patient aged 2-10 years who had a stem cell transplant for chronic granulomatous disease, so the T cells may come from the graft donor. Both conserved end residues are part of each CDR3. A D gene is named only where the DNA matches it firmly. The size field is filled for only some rows; it gives once, few, many or a size class.

v_call	d_call	clone_size	j_call	cdr3_nt	cdr3_aa
TRBV19	TRBD1	few	TRBJ1-1	TGTGCCAGTACTATGGATCCCCGACAGGGGTGGAACACTGAAGCTTTCTTT	CASTMDPRQGWNTEAFF
TRBV3-1	-	many	TRBJ2-4	TGTGCCAGCAGCCAACGGCGGGGGCGAGACATTCAGTACTTC	CASSQRRGRDIQYF
TRBV9	-	many	TRBJ2-3	TGTGCCAGCAGCGTAGATCGCACAGATACGCAGTATTTT	CASSVDRTDTQYF
TRBV9	TRBD1	many	TRBJ2-2	TGTGCCAGCAGCGTATCCCAGGGGGCTACCACCGGGGAGCTGTTTTTT	CASSVSQGATTGELFF
TRBV5-1	TRBD2	many	TRBJ2-7	TGCGCCAGCAGCTTGATTGGGACTAGCGGGGGTAATAAAAAACCCCGTGGCTACGAGCAGTACTTC	CASSLIGTSGGNKKPRGYEQYF
TRBV29-1	-	many	TRBJ2-7	TGCAGCGTTGTGAAGGCGGCAGGGAGCTCCTACGAGCAGTACTTC	CSVVKAAGSSYEQYF
TRBV20-1	-	many	TRBJ1-6	TGCAGTGCTAGACTAAGCCCGGGACAAGGGGGGAATTCACCCCTCCACTTT	CSARLSPGQGGNSPLHF
TRBV7-8	-	many	TRBJ2-2	TGTGCCAGCAGCTTAGCGCTTACTAAGGGGATGAACACCGGGGAGCTGTTTTTT	CASSLALTKGMNTGELFF
TRBV18	TRBD2	many	TRBJ2-1	TGTGCCAGCGGACGGGGCGGGAGTTTGGCAAATGAGCAGTTCTTC	CASGRGGSLANEQFF
TRBV25-1	TRBD1	many	TRBJ2-5	TGTGCCAGCAGTGAGACAGGGTGGGAGACCCAGTACTTC	CASSETGWETQYF
TRBV28	-	many	TRBJ2-3	TGTGCCAGCAGGGAACTAGATACGCAGTATTTT	CASRELDTQYF
TRBV11-1	-	-	TRBJ2-7	TGTGCCAGCAGCTTAATATCAGGGAAACTCTCCTACGAGCAGTACTTC	CASSLISGKLSYEQYF
TRBV20-1	-	many	TRBJ2-5	TGCAGTGCCGATATACTAGCTGCGGAGACCCAGTACTTC	CSADILAAETQYF
TRBV5-1	TRBD2	many	TRBJ2-5	TGCGCCAGCAGCTCCCTAGCGGGGGGGCCCGCGGAGACCCAGTACTTC	CASSSLAGGPAETQYF
TRBV7-9	-	many	TRBJ2-7	TGTGCCAGCAGCGTTGGGCAAAGGCCCTACGAGCAGTACTTC	CASSVGQRPYEQYF
TRBV14	-	few	TRBJ2-7	TGTGCCAGCAGCCAAGGACGTTACTACGAGCAGTACTTC	CASSQGRYYEQYF
TRBV7-9	TRBD1	many	TRBJ1-4	TGTGCCAGCAGCACCCGACAGGGGGATGAAAAACTGTTTTTT	CASSTRQGDEKLFF
TRBV6-5	-	many	TRBJ1-2	TGTGCCAGCAGTTACGCGTTACACTATGGCTACACCTTC	CASSYALHYGYTF
TRBV6-5	-	few	TRBJ2-1	TGTGCCAGCAGTTCCGGGACCCGTCACAATGAGCAGTTCTTC	CASSSGTRHNEQFF
TRBV6-1	-	many	TRBJ1-1	TGTGCCAGCAGTACGGGGTGGGACACTGAAGCTTTCTTT	CASSTGWDTEAFF
TRBV13	TRBD1	few	TRBJ1-1	TGTGCCAGCAGCTCGACAGGGGGATCTGGCTCTGAAGCTTTCTTT	CASSSTGGSGSEAFF
TRBV29-1	TRBD1	many	TRBJ1-2	TGCAGCGTTGACACAGGGGTCCATGGCTACACCTTC	CSVDTGVHGYTF
TRBV29-1	-	-	TRBJ1-2	TGCAGCGTTGGAGGGCTCTATGGCTACACCTTC	CSVGGLYGYTF